A selection of T cell receptor beta chains follows, all from one sample in a study of blood T cell repertoires in COVID-19. Only in-frame clones appear in the TCRdb table, and some are missing; sequencing was by immunoSEQ multiplex PCR. Of more than 120,000 clones listed, approximately 86% are singletons. Material: peripheral blood. Every receptor here comes from a woman aged 50 to 65 with acute or convalescent COVID-19. Each CDR3 is given with its conserved first and last residue. The D gene is left open where the match is weak. Some rows mark clone size as missing; the rest say once, few, many or name a class of expanded clone.

CDR3 length	V gene	J gene	clone size	D gene	CDR3 DNA	CDR3 protein
13	TRBV7-2	TRBJ2-5	-	-	TGTGCCAGCAGCGCCCGGGGGACGGAGACCCAGTACTTC	CASSARGTETQYF
14	TRBV27	TRBJ2-7	-	TRBD2	TGTGCCAGCAGTCGCAGCGGGGAGAGCTACGAGCAGTACTTC	CASSRSGESYEQYF
14	TRBV21-1	TRBJ1-4	-	-	TGTGCCAGCAGCAACCAGGGGGCTAATGAAAAACTGTTTTTT	CASSNQGANEKLFF
14	TRBV5-5	TRBJ1-2	-	-	TGTGCCAGCACCCTGAATGGGCAGGGCCCTGGCTACACCTTC	CASTLNGQGPGYTF
16	TRBV9	TRBJ2-5	once	TRBD1	TGTGCCAGCAGCGCCGGATACAGGGGGCTTCTAGAGACCCAGTACTTC	CASSAGYRGLLETQYF
13	TRBV5-1	TRBJ2-5	-	TRBD2	TGCGCCAGCAGCTTGGCCGGGGGGGAGACCCAGTACTTC	CASSLAGGETQYF
15	TRBV4-1	TRBJ1-1	-	TRBD1	TGCGCCAGCAGCGCGGTAGGACAGGGGGCTTCTGAAGCTTTCTTT	CASSAVGQGASEAFF
13	TRBV19	TRBJ1-1	-	TRBD1	TGTGCCAGTAGCTTACAGGGGCCCACTGAAGCTTTCTTT	CASSLQGPTEAFF
12	TRBV6-5	TRBJ1-1	-	-	TGTGCCGGGGGGTGGCGAGACACTGAAGCTTTCTTT	CAGGWRDTEAFF
13	TRBV30	TRBJ1-2	-	-	TGTGCCTGGAGTTTGACAGGTGCCCATGGCTACACCTTC	CAWSLTGAHGYTF
17	TRBV9	TRBJ2-1	-	TRBD1	TGTGCCAGCAGCGCACTTTTGGGGACAGGGGGGTACAATGAGCAGTTCTTC	CASSALLGTGGYNEQFF
17	TRBV5-1	TRBJ1-1	-	TRBD1	TGCGCCAGCAGCTTGGTCATACAGACAGGGCAGAACACTGAAGCTTTCTTT	CASSLVIQTGQNTEAFF
16	TRBV9	TRBJ2-5	once	TRBD2	TGTGCCAGCAGCGTAGACACGGGAGGGCCCCTGGAGACCCAGTACTTC	CASSVDTGGPLETQYF
14	TRBV19	TRBJ2-7	-	TRBD1	TGTGCCAGTCGAGGACGGGACAGGGAATACGAGCAGTACTTC	CASRGRDREYEQYF
13	TRBV10-3	TRBJ2-7	-	TRBD1	TGTGCCATCCCAGGGCAGGGGGCTGACGAGCAGTACTTC	CAIPGQGADEQYF
13	TRBV7-8	TRBJ1-1	once	TRBD1	TGTGCCAGCAGTCGTGACAGGGCGTCTGAAGCTTTCTTT	CASSRDRASEAFF
12	TRBV3-1/TRBV3-2	TRBJ2-5	-	TRBD2	TGTGCCAGCAGTCGGGGGGAAGAGACCCAGTACTTC	CASSRGEETQYF
16	TRBV5-8	TRBJ1-2	-	-	TGTGCCAGCAGCCCTCCCGGACAGCATTCTTACTATGGCTACACCTTC	CASSPPGQHSYYGYTF
14	TRBV15	TRBJ2-3	-	TRBD2	TGTGCCACTACGGCGCGGGAGGGCCACGATACGCAGTATTTT	CATTAREGHDTQYF
16	TRBV4-2	TRBJ2-2	once	-	TGTGCCAGCAGCCAAGATCCGCTAGCCAGGACCGGGGAGCTGTTTTTT	CASSQDPLARTGELFF